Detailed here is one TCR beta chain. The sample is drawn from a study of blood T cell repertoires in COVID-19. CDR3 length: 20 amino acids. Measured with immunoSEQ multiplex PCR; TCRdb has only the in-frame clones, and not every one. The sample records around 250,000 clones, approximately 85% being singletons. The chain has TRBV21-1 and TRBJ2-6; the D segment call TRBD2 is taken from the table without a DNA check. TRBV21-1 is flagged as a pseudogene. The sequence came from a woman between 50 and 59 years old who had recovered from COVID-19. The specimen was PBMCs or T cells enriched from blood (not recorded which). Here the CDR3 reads CASSKVRGRAYNSGANVLTF. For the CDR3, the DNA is TGTGCCAGCAGCAAGGTTCGCGGGAGGGCCTATAACTCTGGGGCCAACGTCCTGACTTTC.